Below, one TCR beta chain is given with its context. Using immunoSEQ multiplex PCR, the repertoire was profiled, and TCRdb retains in-frame clones only, with some absent. The table records 130,000 or so clones, just over 85% of them present only once. Trimming removed 3 bases at V and 1 base at J, with 14 bases between. Germline V gene sequence: CDR1 SGHDN, CDR2 FVKESK. The length of the CDR3 is 16 residues. This sample is part of a study of T cell responses to AZD1222 COVID-19 vaccine. This TCR was recovered from an adult in good health. V and J are TRBV14 and TRBJ2-3, with D unclear. The sample here was peripheral blood, taken on day 0 of AZD1222 vaccination. The CDR3 sequence: CASSHMPGVGTDTQYF. CDR3 nucleotides: TGTGCCAGCAGCCATATGCCGGGTGTGGGCACAGATACGCAGTATTTT.